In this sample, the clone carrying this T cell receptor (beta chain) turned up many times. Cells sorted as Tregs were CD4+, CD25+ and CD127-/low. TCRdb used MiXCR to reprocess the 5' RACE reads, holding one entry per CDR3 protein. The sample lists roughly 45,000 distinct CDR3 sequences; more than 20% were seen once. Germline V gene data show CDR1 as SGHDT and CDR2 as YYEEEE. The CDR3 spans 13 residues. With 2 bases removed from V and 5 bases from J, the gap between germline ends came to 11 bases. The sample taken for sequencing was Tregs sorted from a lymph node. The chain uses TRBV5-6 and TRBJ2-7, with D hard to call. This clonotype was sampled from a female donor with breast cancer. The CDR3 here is CASSFTGINEQYF. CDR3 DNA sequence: TGTGCCAGCAGCTTTACCGGAATCAACGAGCAGTACTTC. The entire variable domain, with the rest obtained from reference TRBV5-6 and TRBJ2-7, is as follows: DAGVTQSPTHLIKTRGQQVTLRCSPKSGHDTVSWYQQALGQGPQFIFQYYEEEERQRGNFPDRFSGHQFPNYSSELNVNALLLGDSALYLCASSFTGINEQYFGPGTRLTVT.